This T cell receptor (beta chain) was recorded in a study of blood T cells in healthy people across ages. The use of a sample-barcoded 5' primer and a J-beta primer mix characterized a second PCR of about 6 to 11 cycles. MiXCR was run by TCRdb on the 5' RACE reads, yielding one entry per CDR3 protein. Among 780,000 or so distinct CDR3 sequences listed, approximately 53% were seen once. This clonotype was seen more than once but under ten times. As yet, its antigen is unknown. Points from the study as a whole: It was found that TCR beta diversity correlated strongly with the percentage of naive T cells. Unsorted PBMC input precluded a conclusive naive versus antigen-experienced comparison.

This CDR3 has 13 amino acids. With 4 bases clipped from V and 8 bases from J, the junction kept 0 bases outside the gene matches. Germline V CDR1 and CDR2: MNHEY, SVGAGI. The rearrangement uses TRBV6-5 and TRBJ1-6, with TRBD1 matching 9 bases. The sequence came from a man in his forties in good health. The sequencing input was blood. CDR3 nucleotides: TGTGCCAGCAGTTGGACAGGGGATTCACCCCTCCACTTT. Translated: CASSWTGDSPLHF.